These T cell receptor beta chains were read from a single sample in a study of OX40 agonist ivuxolimab in advanced cancers. Only in-frame clones appear in the TCRdb table, and some are missing; sequencing was by immunoSEQ multiplex PCR. The table lists 65,000 to 95,000 clones, 88% of them singletons. The material was CD4+ or CD8+ T cells sorted from blood, obtained in a trial of the OX40 agonist ivuxolimab. The source of these receptors is an adult with an advanced solid tumor such as melanoma, head and neck, liver or kidney cancer. Both conserved end residues are part of each CDR3. The order of the fields is clone size, J gene, V gene, D gene, CDR3 DNA, CDR3 protein. The D gene is left open where the match is weak. The size entry is marked missing in some rows and otherwise reads once, few, many or a size class.

- | TRBJ1-2 | TRBV30 | - | TGTGCCTGGAGTGCGGGGAACTATGGCTACACCTTC | CAWSAGNYGYTF
- | TRBJ2-1 | TRBV14 | TRBD2 | TGTGCCAGCAGCCCTAACCTTCTAGCGGGAGGGGGCAATGAGCAGTTCTTC | CASSPNLLAGGGNEQFF
- | TRBJ2-7 | TRBV4-1 | TRBD2 | TGCGCCAGCAGCGCTGCACCGGGACTAGCGTCCTACGAGCAGTACTTC | CASSAAPGLASYEQYF
- | TRBJ2-1 | TRBV19 | - | TGTGCCAGTAGTATAGTTGCTAGCTCCCTCGGGGTCAATGAGCAGTTCTTC | CASSIVASSLGVNEQFF
- | TRBJ2-7 | TRBV10-3 | - | TGTGCCATCAGGTTAGGGGGAGGGCCAGCAAGCGAGCAGTACTTC | CAIRLGGGPASEQYF
- | TRBJ2-4 | TRBV6-1 | - | TGTGCCAGCAGGGTGGAGGGGGCGGACATTCAGTACTTC | CASRVEGADIQYF
- | TRBJ2-4 | TRBV6-1 | TRBD1 | TGTGCCAGCAGTGAAGGGACAGGAAAAAACATTCAGTACTTC | CASSEGTGKNIQYF
few | TRBJ2-7 | TRBV19 | TRBD1 | TGTGCCAGTAGTATAGCCGGGACAGGGGATCCCTACGAGCAGTACTTC | CASSIAGTGDPYEQYF
- | TRBJ2-1 | TRBV7-3 | TRBD2 | TGTGCCAGCAGCGGGGCCAGCGGGGGGAACAATGAGCAGTTCTTC | CASSGASGGNNEQFF
- | TRBJ2-1 | TRBV15 | - | TGTGCCACCAGCCTTCGCAGGGAAATCTACAATGAGCAGTTCTTC | CATSLRREIYNEQFF
- | TRBJ1-6 | TRBV7-3 | - | TGTGCCAGCAGTCGGGACTCTCCAAACACCAATTCACCCCTCCACTTT | CASSRDSPNTNSPLHF
- | TRBJ2-7 | TRBV7-9 | TRBD1 | TGTGCCAGCAGCACCCGGAGAGGTACTGGACAGGATTTCTACGAGCAGTACTTC | CASSTRRGTGQDFYEQYF
- | TRBJ2-3 | TRBV4-2 | - | TGTGCCAGCAGCCAAGTTGCCGGGGGCACAGATACGCAGTATTTT | CASSQVAGGTDTQYF
- | TRBJ2-1 | TRBV10-3 | - | TGTGCCACGGGACCGAATTACAATGAGCAGTTCTTC | CATGPNYNEQFF
- | TRBJ2-7 | TRBV14 | TRBD2 | TGTGCCAGCAGCCAAATCGGGACTAGCGGCACCTACGAGCAGTACTTC | CASSQIGTSGTYEQYF
- | TRBJ2-5 | TRBV7-7 | - | TGTGCTAGCAGCTTAGGAGCTCGTGGGGCGGTGGAGACCCAGTACTTC | CASSLGARGAVETQYF
- | TRBJ2-1 | TRBV28 | TRBD2 | TGTGCCAGCAGTCCCGGGACTAGCGAGAATGAGCAGTTCTTC | CASSPGTSENEQFF
- | TRBJ2-7 | TRBV11-3 | - | TGTGCCAGCAGCCCAACGAGGGGCCACGAGCAGTACTTC | CASSPTRGHEQYF
- | TRBJ2-3 | TRBV5-5 | - | TGTGCCAGCAGCATTACAGGTGTGCCTAGCACAGATACGCAGTATTTT | CASSITGVPSTDTQYF
- | TRBJ1-2 | TRBV2 | - | TGTGCCAGCAGAGGGGTGCAGGGGACTCCTAACTATGGCTACACCTTC | CASRGVQGTPNYGYTF
once | TRBJ1-6 | TRBV2 | TRBD1 | TGTGCCAGCAGCCGGGACAGGGAGATGAATTCACCCCTCCACTTT | CASSRDREMNSPLHF
- | TRBJ2-7 | TRBV7-3 | - | TGTGCCAGCAGCTCCGACCCGAGCTCCTACGAGCAGTACTTC | CASSSDPSSYEQYF
- | TRBJ2-1 | TRBV7-2 | - | TGTGCCAGCAGCTTAGTAAGCGGCAACTCCTACAATGAGCAGTTCTTC | CASSLVSGNSYNEQFF
- | TRBJ2-1 | TRBV6-6 | - | TGTGCCAGCAGTTACCAGGGGACGGCCAGGGAGCAGTTCTTC | CASSYQGTAREQFF
- | TRBJ2-5 | TRBV7-2 | TRBD1 | TGTGCCAGCAGACCAGGACAGGGGGCGATGTTCCAAGAGACCCAGTACTTC | CASRPGQGAMFQETQYF
medium-sized | TRBJ1-3 | TRBV7-2 | - | TGTGCCAGCAGCTCCCGGGGGAGGGGTAACACCATATATTTT | CASSSRGRGNTIYF
- | TRBJ2-3 | TRBV18 | TRBD1 | TGTGCCAGCTCACCAGATTCCGGGACAGGGGCGTTATATACGCAGTATTTT | CASSPDSGTGALYTQYF
- | TRBJ2-7 | TRBV7-2 | - | TGTGCCAGCAGCAGAGAGGGGGGCGCGTACGAGCAGTACTTC | CASSREGGAYEQYF
- | TRBJ2-1 | TRBV6-6 | - | TGTGCCAGCAGTTACCCGACAGGGAGCGGGTACAATGAGCAGTTCTTC | CASSYPTGSGYNEQFF
- | TRBJ1-5 | TRBV19 | - | TGTGCCAGTTCTCCAGGTGGCATGAGCAATCAGCCCCAGCATTTT | CASSPGGMSNQPQHF
- | TRBJ2-5 | TRBV30 | TRBD2 | TGTGCCTGGAGTCGACTAGCGGGAGGCGAGACCCAGTACTTC | CAWSRLAGGETQYF
- | TRBJ1-2 | TRBV28 | TRBD1 | TGTGCCAGCAGTTTAAGGACAGGGACCTATGGCTACACCTTC | CASSLRTGTYGYTF
- | TRBJ2-3 | TRBV5-6 | - | TGTGCCAGCAGAACTAAGGGAAATACGCAGTATTTT | CASRTKGNTQYF
- | TRBJ1-1 | TRBV18 | - | TGTGCCAGCTCACCCCTCATGAACACTGAAGCTTTCTTT | CASSPLMNTEAFF
- | TRBJ2-3 | TRBV28 | TRBD1 | TGTGCCAGCAGTCCTCTGACAGGGCCCGCAGATACGCAGTATTTT | CASSPLTGPADTQYF
- | TRBJ2-5 | TRBV5-1 | - | TGCGCCAGCAAGGCGGGAGAGACCCAGTACTTC | CASKAGETQYF
- | TRBJ2-7 | TRBV28 | TRBD2 | TGTGCCAGCAGTTTACCGACTAGCGGGAAGGTGCAGTACTTC | CASSLPTSGKVQYF
- | TRBJ2-1 | TRBV4-1 | - | TGCGCCAGCAGCCAAGGGGCCTCGGGGGACTCCAATGAGCAGTTCTTC | CASSQGASGDSNEQFF
- | TRBJ2-7 | TRBV5-4 | - | TGTGCCAGCAGCTTGGCCGGGACATTCTACGAGCAGTACTTC | CASSLAGTFYEQYF
- | TRBJ2-5 | TRBV7-6 | TRBD1 | TGTGCCAGCAGCTTTTTCCCGGACAGGGGGTCCCAAGAGACCCAGTACTTC | CASSFFPDRGSQETQYF
- | TRBJ2-3 | TRBV6-5 | - | TGTGCCAGCAGGAGAGGCACAGATACGCAGTATTTT | CASRRGTDTQYF
- | TRBJ2-1 | TRBV9 | TRBD1 | TGTGCCAGCAGCGCTGACAGGGTTCGCAATGAGCAGTTCTTC | CASSADRVRNEQFF
- | TRBJ1-1 | TRBV30 | - | TGTGCCTTTGGTGCGGTGAACACTGAAGCTTTCTTT | CAFGAVNTEAFF
- | TRBJ2-1 | TRBV5-4 | TRBD2 | TGTGCCAGCAGCTTGGGACTAGCGGAATACAATGAGCAGTTCTTC | CASSLGLAEYNEQFF
- | TRBJ2-5 | TRBV18 | TRBD1 | TGTGCCAGCTCATACGGACAGGGTGACGGGGAGACCCAGTACTTC | CASSYGQGDGETQYF
- | TRBJ1-1 | TRBV9 | - | TGTGCCAGCAGCGAGGGTCTCCCGGGGGACGGCGGGAACACTGAAGCTTTCTTT | CASSEGLPGDGGNTEAFF
- | TRBJ2-6 | TRBV30 | - | TGTGCCTGGAGTCGGGGTTCTGGGGCCAACGTCCTGACTTTC | CAWSRGSGANVLTF
- | TRBJ2-3 | TRBV19 | - | TGTGCCAGTAGAGTTGCGGATACGCAGTATTTT | CASRVADTQYF
- | TRBJ2-3 | TRBV5-8 | TRBD1 | TGTGCCAGCAGCCGGAGAGGGACAGGGGTCACAGATACGCAGTATTTT | CASSRRGTGVTDTQYF
- | TRBJ2-5 | TRBV5-1 | - | TGCGCCAGCAGCGAGAGACGGGAGACCCAGTACTTC | CASSERRETQYF
- | TRBJ2-5 | TRBV5-1 | - | TGCGCCAGCAGCTTGGTCAGGGGAGCGGGCCTGGAGACCCAGTACTTC | CASSLVRGAGLETQYF
- | TRBJ2-6 | TRBV10-3 | TRBD1 | TGTGCCATCAGTTCCGGGACAGGGAATGGGGCCAACGTCCTGACTTTC | CAISSGTGNGANVLTF
- | TRBJ2-5 | TRBV28 | TRBD2 | TGTGCCAGCAGTTTATCCCCGCTAGCGGGAGGGCCCCGGGAGACCCAGTACTTC | CASSLSPLAGGPRETQYF
- | TRBJ2-7 | TRBV21-1 | - | TGTGCCAGCAGCAAAGATGTGAGCTTCTCCTACGAGCAGTACTTC | CASSKDVSFSYEQYF
- | TRBJ2-5 | TRBV11-1 | - | TGTGCCAGCAGCTCAAGGGAGACCCAGTACTTC | CASSSRETQYF
- | TRBJ2-3 | TRBV7-9 | - | TGTGCCAGCAGCTTAACGGGGTCCACAGATACGCAGTATTTT | CASSLTGSTDTQYF
- | TRBJ2-1 | TRBV7-3 | TRBD2 | TGTGCCAGCAGCATTCAACCGGGACTAGCGGGAGGCCCCTCCTACAATGAGCAGTTCTTC | CASSIQPGLAGGPSYNEQFF
- | TRBJ1-1 | TRBV18 | TRBD1 | TGTGCCAGCTCAGCAGGACAGGGGGCTGAAGCTTTCTTT | CASSAGQGAEAFF
- | TRBJ2-7 | TRBV5-4 | - | TGTGCCAGCAGCCAGTTACGAGGCAGCCACGAGCAGTACTTC | CASSQLRGSHEQYF
once | TRBJ1-4 | TRBV30 | TRBD1 | TGTGCCCGCCTAGAAGGGACAGGGGATATTTTGAAGAAACTGTTTTTT | CARLEGTGDILKKLFF